This is a list of T cell receptor beta chains from one sample in a study of blood T cell repertoires in COVID-19. Sequenced by immunoSEQ multiplex PCR; TCRdb stores in-frame clones only, minus some. The data hold roughly 130,000 clones, with 84% observed a single time. Sample: PBMCs or T cells enriched from blood (not recorded which). The receptors come from a middle-aged man with acute COVID-19. The CDR3 runs from the conserved cysteine through the conserved F or W. Each record gives: J gene, V gene, D gene, clone size, CDR3 protein, CDR3 DNA. D genes are given only for firm matches. Clone size is given for some rows only: seen once, a few or many times, or a class if the clone is expanded.

J: TRBJ1-6
V: TRBV28
D: NA
size: NA
CDR3: CASSLFRNSPLHF
DNA: TGTGCCAGCAGTTTATTCCGGAATTCACCCCTCCACTTT

J: TRBJ2-1
V: TRBV3-1/TRBV3-2
D: TRBD2
size: once
CDR3: CASSPGGAGGPPGEQFF
DNA: TGTGCCAGCAGCCCCGGGGGAGCGGGGGGTCCTCCGGGTGAGCAGTTCTTC

J: TRBJ1-3
V: TRBV5-5
D: TRBD1
size: once
CDR3: CASSLTTIPGQGDTIYF
DNA: TGTGCCAGCAGCTTGACTACGATACCGGGACAGGGAGACACCATATATTTT

J: TRBJ1-2
V: TRBV13
D: NA
size: NA
CDR3: CASSLGRGIRYGYTF
DNA: TGTGCCAGCAGCTTAGGAAGGGGGATTAGGTATGGCTACACCTTC

J: TRBJ1-5
V: TRBV24-1
D: NA
size: NA
CDR3: CATSDKDRNQPQHF
DNA: TGTGCCACCAGTGATAAAGACAGAAATCAGCCCCAGCATTTT

J: TRBJ1-4
V: TRBV5-1
D: NA
size: few
CDR3: CASTWTQGNEKLFF
DNA: TGCGCCAGCACGTGGACGCAGGGGAATGAAAAACTGTTTTTT

J: TRBJ2-3
V: TRBV11-2
D: NA
size: NA
CDR3: CASSLGPQGGTDTQYF
DNA: TGTGCCAGCAGCTTAGGCCCCCAGGGGGGAACAGATACGCAGTATTTT

J: TRBJ2-2
V: TRBV5-1
D: NA
size: NA
CDR3: CASSPLGTGELFF
DNA: TGCGCCAGCAGCCCCCTAGGAACCGGGGAGCTGTTTTTT

J: TRBJ2-7
V: TRBV3-1/TRBV3-2
D: TRBD1
size: NA
CDR3: CASSQDQGTGIYEQYF
DNA: TGTGCCAGCAGCCAAGATCAAGGGACAGGTATCTACGAGCAGTACTTC

J: TRBJ1-1
V: TRBV18
D: TRBD1
size: NA
CDR3: CASSPTFVTGSAFF
DNA: TGTGCCAGCTCACCTACCTTCGTGACAGGGTCAGCTTTCTTT

J: TRBJ2-5
V: TRBV6-2/TRBV6-3
D: TRBD2
size: NA
CDR3: CASSLGTSGGQETQYF
DNA: TGTGCCAGCAGCCTGGGGACTAGCGGGGGCCAAGAGACCCAGTACTTC

J: TRBJ2-5
V: TRBV30
D: NA
size: NA
CDR3: CAWSQEQETQYF
DNA: TGTGCCTGGAGTCAGGAACAAGAGACCCAGTACTTC

J: TRBJ2-3
V: TRBV9
D: NA
size: NA
CDR3: CASSVGVGANGDTQYF
DNA: TGTGCCAGCAGCGTAGGAGTGGGTGCTAACGGGGATACGCAGTATTTT

J: TRBJ1-5
V: TRBV28
D: NA
size: NA
CDR3: CAATGGNQPQHF
DNA: TGTGCCGCGACGGGGGGCAATCAGCCCCAGCATTTT

J: TRBJ1-2
V: TRBV30
D: NA
size: NA
CDR3: CAWSVPPWRNYGYTF
DNA: TGTGCCTGGAGTGTACCACCTTGGCGGAACTATGGCTACACCTTC

J: TRBJ2-7
V: TRBV9
D: TRBD1
size: NA
CDR3: CASSVGIQGASEQYF
DNA: TGTGCCAGCAGCGTAGGTATACAGGGGGCTAGCGAGCAGTACTTC

J: TRBJ2-7
V: TRBV6-2/TRBV6-3
D: NA
size: NA
CDR3: CASSSEGTYEQYF
DNA: TGTGCCAGCAGTTCGGAGGGAACCTACGAGCAGTACTTC

J: TRBJ1-1
V: TRBV9
D: TRBD1
size: NA
CDR3: CASSATTGGEGTEAFF
DNA: TGTGCCAGCAGCGCAACGACAGGGGGCGAAGGCACTGAAGCTTTCTTT

J: TRBJ2-7
V: TRBV27
D: TRBD2
size: NA
CDR3: CASSPRTAGGFYEQYF
DNA: TGTGCCAGCAGTCCTCGTACTGCGGGAGGTTTCTACGAGCAGTACTTC

J: TRBJ1-1
V: TRBV6-5
D: NA
size: NA
CDR3: CASRNGAALAFF
DNA: TGTGCCAGCAGAAATGGGGCAGCCTTGGCTTTCTTT

J: TRBJ2-7
V: TRBV30
D: TRBD2
size: NA
CDR3: CAWSVGLAGDEQYF
DNA: TGTGCCTGGAGTGTGGGTCTAGCGGGAGACGAGCAGTACTTC

J: TRBJ1-6
V: TRBV4-1
D: NA
size: NA
CDR3: CASSQDKGEGSPLHF
DNA: TGCGCCAGCAGCCAAGATAAGGGAGAAGGTTCACCCCTCCACTTT

J: TRBJ2-7
V: TRBV4-1
D: NA
size: NA
CDR3: CASSYSGSYEQYF
DNA: TGCGCCAGCAGCTATAGCGGCTCCTACGAGCAGTACTTC

J: TRBJ2-7
V: TRBV28
D: TRBD2
size: few
CDR3: CASSLTRASGIYEQYF
DNA: TGTGCCAGCAGTTTAACGCGGGCTAGCGGGATCTACGAGCAGTACTTC

J: TRBJ2-5
V: TRBV5-1
D: NA
size: NA
CDR3: CASSLYGQGGIQETQYF
DNA: TGCGCCAGCAGCTTGTATGGACAGGGAGGGATACAAGAGACCCAGTACTTC

J: TRBJ2-7
V: TRBV18
D: TRBD2
size: NA
CDR3: CASSPWGLASSYEQYF
DNA: TGTGCCAGCTCACCATGGGGACTAGCGAGTTCCTACGAGCAGTACTTC

J: TRBJ1-5
V: TRBV19
D: NA
size: NA
CDR3: CASRNQGIQPQHF
DNA: TGTGCCAGTAGAAATCAGGGCATCCAGCCCCAGCATTTT

J: TRBJ2-1
V: TRBV5-1
D: TRBD1
size: NA
CDR3: CASSFSGQVEQFF
DNA: TGCGCCAGCAGCTTTTCTGGACAGGTCGAGCAGTTCTTC

J: TRBJ2-1
V: TRBV6-2/TRBV6-3
D: TRBD1
size: once
CDR3: CASSYNRGQGSNEQFF
DNA: TGTGCCAGCAGTTACAACAGGGGACAGGGGTCAAATGAGCAGTTCTTC

J: TRBJ2-2
V: TRBV3-1/TRBV3-2
D: TRBD2
size: NA
CDR3: CASHGGRAGTGELFF
DNA: TGTGCCAGCCACGGCGGGAGGGCCGGCACCGGGGAGCTGTTTTTT

J: TRBJ2-2
V: TRBV5-4
D: NA
size: NA
CDR3: CASSFFLTGELFF
DNA: TGTGCCAGCAGCTTCTTTCTTACCGGGGAGCTGTTTTTT

J: TRBJ1-2
V: TRBV14
D: TRBD1
size: NA
CDR3: CASSRRDSYGYTF
DNA: TGTGCCAGCAGCCGCCGGGACAGCTATGGCTACACCTTC

J: TRBJ2-7
V: TRBV28
D: NA
size: NA
CDR3: CASSLVASYEQYF
DNA: TGTGCCAGCAGTTTAGTCGCCAGCTACGAGCAGTACTTC

J: TRBJ2-1
V: TRBV11-2
D: TRBD2
size: once
CDR3: CASSPTSGAYNEQFF
DNA: TGTGCCAGCAGCCCGACTAGCGGGGCCTACAATGAGCAGTTCTTC

J: TRBJ1-2
V: TRBV21-1
D: NA
size: NA
CDR3: CASRPTGVEVDGYTF
DNA: TGTGCCAGCAGGCCGACAGGGGTCGAGGTGGATGGCTACACCTTC

J: TRBJ1-5
V: TRBV23-1
D: NA
size: NA
CDR3: CASSRRDRFNQPQHF
DNA: TGCGCCAGCAGTCGCAGGGATCGGTTCAATCAGCCCCAGCATTTT

J: TRBJ2-1
V: TRBV27
D: NA
size: NA
CDR3: CASRGGDAGNEQFF
DNA: TGTGCCAGCAGGGGGGGAGACGCGGGCAATGAGCAGTTCTTC

J: TRBJ2-3
V: TRBV30
D: NA
size: NA
CDR3: CAWDGRTSTDTQYF
DNA: TGTGCCTGGGACGGTAGGACATCCACAGATACGCAGTATTTT

J: TRBJ2-5
V: TRBV6-5
D: NA
size: NA
CDR3: CASTSSEETQYF
DNA: TGTGCCAGCACGAGTAGTGAAGAGACCCAGTACTTC

J: TRBJ2-2
V: TRBV28
D: TRBD1
size: NA
CDR3: CASSPNRGLTGELFF
DNA: TGTGCCAGCAGCCCGAACAGGGGTTTGACCGGGGAGCTGTTTTTT

J: TRBJ1-3
V: TRBV4-1
D: NA
size: NA
CDR3: CASSQPRDTGNTIYF
DNA: TGCGCCAGCAGCCAACCCCGGGATACTGGAAACACCATATATTTT

J: TRBJ2-4
V: TRBV10-3
D: TRBD2
size: NA
CDR3: CAIRDPSGTKNIQYF
DNA: TGTGCCATCAGGGACCCTAGCGGGACCAAAAACATTCAGTACTTC

J: TRBJ1-5
V: TRBV4-2
D: TRBD1
size: NA
CDR3: CASSQGAGGDQPQHF
DNA: TGTGCCAGCAGCCAGGGTGCAGGGGGCGATCAGCCCCAGCATTTT

J: TRBJ2-7
V: TRBV7-9
D: NA
size: NA
CDR3: CASSFDFERGSINEQYF
DNA: TGTGCCAGCAGCTTCGATTTTGAACGAGGATCAATCAACGAGCAGTACTTC

J: TRBJ1-1
V: TRBV7-8
D: NA
size: NA
CDR3: CASSLAYGNTEAFF
DNA: TGTGCCAGCAGCTTAGCGTACGGGAACACTGAAGCTTTCTTT

J: TRBJ1-5
V: TRBV6-5
D: NA
size: NA
CDR3: CASTRGGGNQPQHF
DNA: TGTGCCAGCACCAGGGGAGGGGGCAATCAGCCCCAGCATTTT

J: TRBJ2-5
V: TRBV6-5
D: NA
size: NA
CDR3: CASSYRSLEYLETQYF
DNA: TGTGCCAGCAGTTACCGGTCTTTGGAGTATCTAGAGACCCAGTACTTC

J: TRBJ1-2
V: TRBV3-1/TRBV3-2
D: TRBD1
size: NA
CDR3: CASSHPGQGGGYTF
DNA: TGTGCCAGCAGCCACCCCGGACAGGGAGGCGGCTACACCTTC

J: TRBJ2-2
V: TRBV18
D: NA
size: NA
CDR3: CASSPRAATGELFF
DNA: TGTGCCAGCTCACCGCGGGCTGCCACCGGGGAGCTGTTTTTT

J: TRBJ1-1
V: TRBV6-5
D: NA
size: NA
CDR3: CASSYSRGNTEAFF
DNA: TGTGCCAGCAGTTACTCGCGAGGTAACACTGAAGCTTTCTTT